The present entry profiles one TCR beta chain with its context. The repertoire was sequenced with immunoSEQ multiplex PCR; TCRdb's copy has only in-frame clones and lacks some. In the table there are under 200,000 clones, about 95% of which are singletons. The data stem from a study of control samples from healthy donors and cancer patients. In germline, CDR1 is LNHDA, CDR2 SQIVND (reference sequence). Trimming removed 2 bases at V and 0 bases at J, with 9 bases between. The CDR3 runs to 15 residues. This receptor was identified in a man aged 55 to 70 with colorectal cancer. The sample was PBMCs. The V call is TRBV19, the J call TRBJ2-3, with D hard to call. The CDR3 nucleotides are TGTGCCAGTAGTATACAGGCCATCAGCACAGATACGCAGTATTTT. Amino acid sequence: CASSIQAISTDTQYF.